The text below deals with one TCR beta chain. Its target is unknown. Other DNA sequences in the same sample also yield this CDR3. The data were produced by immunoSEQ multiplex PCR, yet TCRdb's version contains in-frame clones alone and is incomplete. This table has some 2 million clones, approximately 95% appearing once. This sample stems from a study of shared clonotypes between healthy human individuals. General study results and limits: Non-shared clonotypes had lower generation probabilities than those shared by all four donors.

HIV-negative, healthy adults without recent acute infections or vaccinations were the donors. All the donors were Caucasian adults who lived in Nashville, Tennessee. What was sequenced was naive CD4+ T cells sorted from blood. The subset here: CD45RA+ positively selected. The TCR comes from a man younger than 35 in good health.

The chain's CDR3 is CASSRQGGSPLHF. The CDR3 nucleotides read TGTGCCAGCAGCAGACAGGGGGGTTCACCCCTCCACTTT. The chain links TRBV11-2 to TRBJ1-6, with 9 bases that match TRBD1. With 5 bases clipped from V and 9 bases from J, the junction kept 2 bases outside the gene matches. The germline gives CDR1 SGHAT, CDR2 FQNNGV. There are 13 residues in the CDR3.